The subject of this entry is one T cell receptor beta chain. Clinical history as reported by participants underpinned cohort assignment. Recovered Cohort 3 donors showed two negative PCRs, clearance, or symptom resolution. This record belongs to a study of blood T cell repertoires in COVID-19. Study at large: Samples taken during acute and convalescent COVID-19 were collected in the United States, Italy and Spain. Sources were T cells, B-cell-depleted T cells, or PBMCs; the material itself was cDNA or gDNA.

Data came from immunoSEQ multiplex PCR; TCRdb stores just in-frame clones and leaves some out. The table shows about 280,000 clones, with roughly 85% occurring only once. V trimming: 4 bases; J trimming: 2 bases; junction bases outside the gene matches: 2. Germline V CDR1 and CDR2: SGDLS, YYNGEE. The CDR3 consists of 14 residues. Sequenced input: PBMCs or T cells enriched from blood (not recorded which). The chain employs TRBV9 and TRBJ1-5, with 8 bases lining up with TRBD1. The sequence was collected from a woman aged 45-65 years who had recovered from COVID-19. CDR3 in DNA: TGTGCCAGCAGCCCGACAGGGGGCAATCAGCCCCAGCATTTT. Protein: CASSPTGGNQPQHF. Filled out from reference TRBV9 and TRBJ1-5, the complete variable domain reads DSGVTQTPKHLITATGQRVTLRCSPRSGDLSVYWYQQSLDQGLQFLIQYYNGEERAKGNILERFSAQQFPDLHSELNLSSLELGDSALYFCASSPTGGNQPQHFGDGTRLSIL.